This T cell receptor beta chain was sequenced in a study of blood T cell repertoires in COVID-19 (dated by TCRdb to about 2020). For the study in its entirety: Collaborator samples came from the United States, Italy and Spain and covered acute and convalescent phases of COVID-19. The material from the prospective study consisted of cDNA or gDNA derived from T cells, B-cell-depleted T cells, or PBMCs. Subjects who had been exposed to COVID-19, were actively infected with it, or had recovered from it provided the deeply sampled blood TCRbeta repertoires that made up the dataset. The repertoires were released in a freely available public database intended as a resource for research on the immune response to SARS-CoV-2. Samples came from the ongoing ImmuneRACE study (first 160 participants) plus 1,254 subjects from 6 global collaborators. A de-identified subject ID, COVID-19 status, age in years and sex were almost always included in the sample metadata. Where available, HLA class I and class II types were obtained from metadata supplied by the sample provider rather than from assay-based typing. Broader findings and caveats from the paper: Clinical and demographic metadata were provided uncurated, with the amount varying by source and participant.

About this clone: Its antigen is currently not known. No much larger clone is present one base from it, and per-base qualities are unavailable.

TCRbeta CDR3 regions were amplified from genomic DNA by means of the immunoSEQ Assay, a bias-controlled multiplex PCR. The paper's processing steps were these. The number of nucleated cells in each sample was estimated from the amplification of reference gene primers within the assay. To quantify the absolute abundance of each unique TCRbeta CDR3 rearrangement, sequence reads were collapsed and filtered. For each sample, productive Simpson clonality was calculated by taking the square root of Simpson's diversity index across productive rearrangements. This is the immuneACCESS table as TCRdb keeps it, with only in-frame sequences that have V and J called. A part of the clones is gone; compared with another copy, unresolved V genes explain less than half, and the rest is unexplained. The V and J calls and clone size were taken over from that table, and D and trimming were inferred from the DNA. Counted in this sample were roughly 240,000 clones; 86% of them appeared once. Of the sample, about 4% falls within the top ten clones.

Collaborating institutions collected whole blood in K2EDTA tubes following their own protocols. For TCRbeta analysis, collaborator samples were shipped as frozen whole blood, as isolated PBMCs, or as DNA extracted from either sample type. This TCR came from a man younger than 30 with active or convalescent COVID-19. The sequenced material came from peripheral blood.

For the CDR3, the sequence is CASSTRGVTANEKLFF. The nucleotide sequence reads as follows: TGTGCCAGTAGTACCAGGGGAGTCACAGCTAATGAAAAACTGTTTTTT. The V gene is TRBV19 and the J gene is TRBJ1-4, with a weak D call of TRBD1 (6 bases match). In the germline V gene (reference sequence), CDR1 corresponds to LNHDA and CDR2 to SQIVND. V and J are truncated by 4 bases and 3 bases respectively, leaving an intervening sequence of 15 bases. From cysteine to phenylalanine, the CDR3 is 16 amino acids long. The kept DNA is CDR3 alone, 48 bases in frame from the first base.